This T cell receptor (beta chain) was sequenced in a study of blood T cell repertoires in COVID-19. This clone is a singleton in its sample. V shed 1 base and J shed 9 bases, with 10 bases lying between them. The CDR3 totals 13 residues. The germline CDR1 and CDR2 sequences are SNHLY and FYNNEI. Assay: immunoSEQ multiplex PCR; the TCRdb copy retains only in-frame clones and omits some. The sample has under 250,000 clones; roughly 80% are singletons. The chain links TRBV2 to TRBJ2-1, with a tentative D call TRBD1 (5 bases). Sequenced input: peripheral blood. This TCR derives from a man in his fifties or sixties with active or convalescent COVID-19. CDR3 amino acids: CASSEGTTREQFF. CDR3 bases: TGTGCCAGCAGTGAAGGGACAACGCGTGAGCAGTTCTTC.